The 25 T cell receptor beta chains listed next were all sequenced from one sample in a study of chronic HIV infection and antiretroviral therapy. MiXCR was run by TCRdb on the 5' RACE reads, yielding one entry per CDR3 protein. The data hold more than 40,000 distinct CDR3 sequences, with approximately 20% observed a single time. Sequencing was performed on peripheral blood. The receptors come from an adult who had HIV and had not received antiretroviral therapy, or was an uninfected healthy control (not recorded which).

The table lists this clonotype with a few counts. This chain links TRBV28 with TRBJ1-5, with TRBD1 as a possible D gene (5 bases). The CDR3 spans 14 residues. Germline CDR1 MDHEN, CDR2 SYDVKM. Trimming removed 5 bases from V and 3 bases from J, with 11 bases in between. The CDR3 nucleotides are TGTGCCAGCAGTCCGGACACTACCAATCAGCCCCAGCATTTT. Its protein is CASSPDTTNQPQHF.

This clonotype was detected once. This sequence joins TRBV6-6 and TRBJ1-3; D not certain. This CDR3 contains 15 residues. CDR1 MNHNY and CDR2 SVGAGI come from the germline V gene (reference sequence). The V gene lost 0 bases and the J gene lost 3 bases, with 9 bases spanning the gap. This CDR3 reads CASSYSTVYGNTIYF. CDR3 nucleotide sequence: TGTGCCAGCAGTTACTCCACAGTCTATGGAAACACCATATATTTT.

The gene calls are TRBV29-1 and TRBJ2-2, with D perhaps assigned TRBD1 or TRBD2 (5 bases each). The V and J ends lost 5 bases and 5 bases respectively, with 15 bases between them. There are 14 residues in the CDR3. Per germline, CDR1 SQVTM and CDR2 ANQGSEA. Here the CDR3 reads CSVHRDQVTGELFF. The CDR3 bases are TGCAGCGTTCACCGGGACCAAGTAACCGGGGAGCTGTTTTTT.

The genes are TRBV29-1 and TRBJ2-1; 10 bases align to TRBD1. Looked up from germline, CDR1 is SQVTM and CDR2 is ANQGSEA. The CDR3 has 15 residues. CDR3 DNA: TGCAGAGATCGGACAGGGGGAGAAGGATACAATGAGCAGTTCTTC. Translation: CRDRTGGEGYNEQFF.

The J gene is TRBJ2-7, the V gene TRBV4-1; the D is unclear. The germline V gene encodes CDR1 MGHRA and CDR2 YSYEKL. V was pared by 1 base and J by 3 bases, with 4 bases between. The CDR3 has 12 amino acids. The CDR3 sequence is CASSQVGYEQYF. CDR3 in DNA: TGCGCCAGCAGCCAAGTCGGCTACGAGCAGTACTTC.

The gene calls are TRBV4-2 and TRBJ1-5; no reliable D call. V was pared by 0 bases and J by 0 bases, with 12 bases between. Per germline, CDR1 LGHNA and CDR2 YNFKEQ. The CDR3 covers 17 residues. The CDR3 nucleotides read TGTGCCAGCAGCCAAGATCTGGCAGCGTATAGCAATCAGCCCCAGCATTTT. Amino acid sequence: CASSQDLAAYSNQPQHF.

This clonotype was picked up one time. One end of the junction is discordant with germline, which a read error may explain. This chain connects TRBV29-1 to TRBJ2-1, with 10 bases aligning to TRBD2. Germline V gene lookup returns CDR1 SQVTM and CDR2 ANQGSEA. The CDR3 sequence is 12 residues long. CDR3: CSGLAVSDEQFF. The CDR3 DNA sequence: TGTAGCGGACTAGCGGTCTCTGATGAGCAGTTCTTC.

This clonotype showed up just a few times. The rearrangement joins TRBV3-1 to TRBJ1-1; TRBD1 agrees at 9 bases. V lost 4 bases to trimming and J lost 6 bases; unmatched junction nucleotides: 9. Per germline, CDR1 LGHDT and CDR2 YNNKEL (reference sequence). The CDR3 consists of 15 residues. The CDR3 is CASSPGQGKGAEAFF. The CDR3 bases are TGTGCCAGCAGCCCCGGACAGGGGAAGGGGGCTGAAGCTTTCTTT. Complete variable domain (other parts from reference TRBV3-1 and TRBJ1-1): DTAVSQTPKYLVTQMGNDKSIKCEQNLGHDTMYWYKQDSKKFLKIMFSYNNKELIINETVPNRFSPKSPDKAHLNLHINSLELGDSAVYFCASSPGQGKGAEAFFGQGTRLTVV.

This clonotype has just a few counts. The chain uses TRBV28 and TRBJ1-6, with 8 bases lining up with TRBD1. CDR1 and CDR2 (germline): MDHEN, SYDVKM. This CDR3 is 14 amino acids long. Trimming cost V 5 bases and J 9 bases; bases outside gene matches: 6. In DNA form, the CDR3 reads TGTGCCAGCAGTCCCCCGGGACAGGCTTCACCCCTCCACTTT. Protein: CASSPPGQASPLHF.

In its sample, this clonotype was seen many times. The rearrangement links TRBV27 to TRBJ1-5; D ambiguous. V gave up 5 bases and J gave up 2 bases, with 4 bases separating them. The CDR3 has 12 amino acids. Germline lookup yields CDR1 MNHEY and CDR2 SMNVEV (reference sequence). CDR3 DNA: TGTGCCAGCAGTCAGGGCAATCAGCCCCAGCATTTT. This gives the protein CASSQGNQPQHF.

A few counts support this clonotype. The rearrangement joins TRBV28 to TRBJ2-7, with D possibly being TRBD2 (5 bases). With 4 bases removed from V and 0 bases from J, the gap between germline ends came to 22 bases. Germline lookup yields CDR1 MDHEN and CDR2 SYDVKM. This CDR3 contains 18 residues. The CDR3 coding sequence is TGTGCCAGCAGTTCCAAACCCTACTGGACTTCTATCTCCTACGAGCAGTACTTC. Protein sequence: CASSSKPYWTSISYEQYF.

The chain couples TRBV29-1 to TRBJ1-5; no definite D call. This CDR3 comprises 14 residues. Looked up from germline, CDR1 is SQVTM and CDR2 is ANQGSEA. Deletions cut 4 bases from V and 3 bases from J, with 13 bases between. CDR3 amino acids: CSVGPDRPNQPQHF. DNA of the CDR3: TGCAGCGTTGGACCGGACCGACCCAATCAGCCCCAGCATTTT. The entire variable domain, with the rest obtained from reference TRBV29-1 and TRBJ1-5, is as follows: SAVISQKPSRDICQRGTSLTIQCQVDSQVTMMFWYRQQPGQSLTLIATANQGSEATYESGFVIDKFPISRPNLTFSTLTVSNMSPEDSSIYLCSVGPDRPNQPQHFGDGTRLSIL.

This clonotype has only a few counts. The CDR3 spells CASSLVGRDSNQPQHF. CDR3 coding DNA: TGTGCCAGCAGTTTAGTCGGACGGGATAGCAATCAGCCCCAGCATTTT. This chain connects TRBV3-1 to TRBJ1-5, with D unclear. Trimming pared 6 bases from V and 0 bases from J, leaving 15 bases between. The V gene's germline CDR1 is LGHDT and CDR2 YNNKEL (reference sequence). The CDR3 contains 16 residues.

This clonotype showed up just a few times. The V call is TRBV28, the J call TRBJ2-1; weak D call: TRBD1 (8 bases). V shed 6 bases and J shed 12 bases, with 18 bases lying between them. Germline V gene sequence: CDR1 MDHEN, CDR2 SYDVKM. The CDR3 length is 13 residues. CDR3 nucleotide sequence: TGTGCCAGCAGACTTGGACAGGGAGGGGGGCAGTTCTTC. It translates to CASRLGQGGGQFF.

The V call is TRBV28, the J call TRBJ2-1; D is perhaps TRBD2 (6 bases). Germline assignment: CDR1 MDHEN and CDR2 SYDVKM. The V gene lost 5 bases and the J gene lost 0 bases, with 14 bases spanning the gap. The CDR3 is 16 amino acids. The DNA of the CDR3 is TGTGCCAGCAGTCCCTTTAGCGGAACCTCCTACAATGAGCAGTTCTTC. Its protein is CASSPFSGTSYNEQFF.

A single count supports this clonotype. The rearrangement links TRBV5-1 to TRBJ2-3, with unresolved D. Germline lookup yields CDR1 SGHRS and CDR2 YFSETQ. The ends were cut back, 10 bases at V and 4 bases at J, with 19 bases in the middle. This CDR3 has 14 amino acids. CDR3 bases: TGCGCCTGCTCAAGTCAGCCCAACCCAGATACGCAGTATTTT. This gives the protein CACSSQPNPDTQYF.

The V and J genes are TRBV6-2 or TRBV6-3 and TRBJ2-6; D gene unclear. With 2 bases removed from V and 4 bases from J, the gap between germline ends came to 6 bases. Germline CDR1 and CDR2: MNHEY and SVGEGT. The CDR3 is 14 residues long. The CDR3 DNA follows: TGTGCCAGCAGTTACCCGTCCGGGGCCAACGTCCTGACTTTC. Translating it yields CASSYPSGANVLTF.

The CDR3 sequence is CASSLASQVPEAFF. CDR3 nucleotide sequence: TGTGCCAGCAGTTTAGCATCCCAGGTCCCTGAAGCTTTCTTT. V and J are TRBV27 and TRBJ1-1; D is unresolved. Germline CDR1 reads MNHEY; CDR2 reads SMNVEV (reference sequence). V dropped 2 bases and J dropped 6 bases, with 13 bases sitting between them. The CDR3 is 14 residues long.

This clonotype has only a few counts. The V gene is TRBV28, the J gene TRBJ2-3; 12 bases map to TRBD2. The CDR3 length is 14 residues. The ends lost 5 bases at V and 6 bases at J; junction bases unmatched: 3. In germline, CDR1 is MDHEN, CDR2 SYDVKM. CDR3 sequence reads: CASSLAGGRDTQYF. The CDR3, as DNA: TGTGCCAGCAGTCTAGCGGGAGGGCGGGATACGCAGTATTTT.

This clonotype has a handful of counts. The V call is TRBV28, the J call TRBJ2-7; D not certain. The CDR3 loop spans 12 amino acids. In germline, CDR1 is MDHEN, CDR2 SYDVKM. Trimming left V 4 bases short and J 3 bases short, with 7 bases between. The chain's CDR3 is CASSSFSYEQYF. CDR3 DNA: TGTGCCAGCAGTTCTTTCAGCTACGAGCAGTACTTC.

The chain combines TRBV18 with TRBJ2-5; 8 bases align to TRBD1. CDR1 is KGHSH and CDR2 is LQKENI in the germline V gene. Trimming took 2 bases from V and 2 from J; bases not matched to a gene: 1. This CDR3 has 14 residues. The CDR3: CASSPRTGQETQYF. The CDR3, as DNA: TGTGCCAGCTCACCAAGGACAGGGCAAGAGACCCAGTACTTC. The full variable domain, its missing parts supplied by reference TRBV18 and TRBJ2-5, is NAGVMQNPRHLVRRRGQEARLRCSPMKGHSHVYWYRQLPEEGLKFMVYLQKENIIDESGMPKERFSAEFPKEGPSILRIQQVVRGDSAAYFCASSPRTGQETQYFGPGTRLLVL.

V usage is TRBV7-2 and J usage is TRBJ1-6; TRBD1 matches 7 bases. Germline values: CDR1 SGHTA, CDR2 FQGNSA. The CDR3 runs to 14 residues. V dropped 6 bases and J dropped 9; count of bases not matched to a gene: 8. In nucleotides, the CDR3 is TGTGCCAGCAGACGAATACAGGGGAGTTCACCCCTCCACTTT. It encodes CASRRIQGSSPLHF. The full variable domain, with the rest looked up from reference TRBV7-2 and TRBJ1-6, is GAGVSQSPSNKVTEKGKDVELRCDPISGHTALYWYRQSLGQGLEFLIYFQGNSAPDKSGLPSDRFSAERTGGSVSTLTIQRTQQEDSAVYLCASRRIQGSSPLHFGNGTRLTVT.

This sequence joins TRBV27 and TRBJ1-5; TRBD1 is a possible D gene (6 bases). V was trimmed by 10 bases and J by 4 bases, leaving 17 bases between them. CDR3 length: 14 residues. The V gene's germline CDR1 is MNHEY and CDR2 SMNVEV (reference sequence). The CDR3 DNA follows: TGTGCCACCTGGTCAAGGGGGAATAATCAGCCCCAGCATTTT. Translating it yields CATWSRGNNQPQHF.

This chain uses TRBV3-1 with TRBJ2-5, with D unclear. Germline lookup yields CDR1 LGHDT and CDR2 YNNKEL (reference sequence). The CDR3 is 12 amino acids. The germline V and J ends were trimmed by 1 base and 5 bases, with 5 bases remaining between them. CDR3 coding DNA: TGTGCCAGCAGCCAAGTTCTCGAGACCCAGTACTTC. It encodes CASSQVLETQYF.

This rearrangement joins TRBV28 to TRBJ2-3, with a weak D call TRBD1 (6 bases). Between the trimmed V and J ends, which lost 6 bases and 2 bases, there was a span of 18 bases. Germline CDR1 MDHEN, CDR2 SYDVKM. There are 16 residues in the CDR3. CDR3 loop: CASSPRWGRPTDTQYF. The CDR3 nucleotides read TGTGCCAGCAGCCCACGGTGGGGGCGTCCCACAGATACGCAGTATTTT.